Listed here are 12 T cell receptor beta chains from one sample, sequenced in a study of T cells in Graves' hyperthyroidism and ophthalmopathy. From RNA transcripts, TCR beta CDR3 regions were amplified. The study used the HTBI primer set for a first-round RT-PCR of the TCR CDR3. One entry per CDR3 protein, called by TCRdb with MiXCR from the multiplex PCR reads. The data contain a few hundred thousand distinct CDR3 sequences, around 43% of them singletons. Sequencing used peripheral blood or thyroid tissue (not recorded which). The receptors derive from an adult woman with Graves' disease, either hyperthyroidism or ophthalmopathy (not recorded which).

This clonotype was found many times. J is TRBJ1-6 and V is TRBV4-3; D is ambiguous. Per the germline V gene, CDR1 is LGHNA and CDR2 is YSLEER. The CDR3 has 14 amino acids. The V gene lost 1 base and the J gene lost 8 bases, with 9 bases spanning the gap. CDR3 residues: CASSQVGEDSPLHF. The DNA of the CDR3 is TGCGCCAGCAGCCAAGTTGGGGAGGATTCACCCCTCCACTTT.

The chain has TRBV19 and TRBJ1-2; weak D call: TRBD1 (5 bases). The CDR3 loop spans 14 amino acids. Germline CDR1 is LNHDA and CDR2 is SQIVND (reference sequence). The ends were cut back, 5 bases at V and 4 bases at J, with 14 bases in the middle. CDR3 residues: CASSSDIYSYGYTF. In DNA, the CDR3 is TGTGCCAGTAGTTCGGACATATATAGCTATGGCTACACCTTC.

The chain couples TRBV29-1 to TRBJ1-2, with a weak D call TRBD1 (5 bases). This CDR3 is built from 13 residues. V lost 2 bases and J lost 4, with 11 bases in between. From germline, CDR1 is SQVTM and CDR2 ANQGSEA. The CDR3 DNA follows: TGCAGCGTTGAACCAGGGCTCGGCTATGGCTACACCTTC. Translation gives CSVEPGLGYGYTF.

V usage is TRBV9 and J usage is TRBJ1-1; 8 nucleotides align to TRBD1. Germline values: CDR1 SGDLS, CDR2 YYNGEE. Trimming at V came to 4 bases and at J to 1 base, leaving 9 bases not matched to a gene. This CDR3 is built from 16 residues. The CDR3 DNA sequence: TGTGCCAGCAGCTCGACAGGGGCGACCTCGAACACTGAAGCTTTCTTT. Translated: CASSSTGATSNTEAFF.

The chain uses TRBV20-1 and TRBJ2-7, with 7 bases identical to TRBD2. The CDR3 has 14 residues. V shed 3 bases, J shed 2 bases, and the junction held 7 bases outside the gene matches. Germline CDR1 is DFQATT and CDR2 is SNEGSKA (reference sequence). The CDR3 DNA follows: TGCAGTGCTAGTCCGCTAGCGGCCGCCTACGAGCAGTACTTC. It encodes CSASPLAAAYEQYF.

The CDR3 nucleotides are TGTGCCAGTAGTATGGGCTTAACAGGGTCTGAAGCTTTCTTT. Residues: CASSMGLTGSEAFF. The chain employs TRBV19 and TRBJ1-1; the D gene is possibly TRBD1 (6 bases). Germline lookup yields CDR1 LNHDA and CDR2 SQIVND (reference sequence). Between the trimmed V and J ends, which lost 3 bases and 6 bases, there was a span of 14 bases. The CDR3 consists of 14 residues.

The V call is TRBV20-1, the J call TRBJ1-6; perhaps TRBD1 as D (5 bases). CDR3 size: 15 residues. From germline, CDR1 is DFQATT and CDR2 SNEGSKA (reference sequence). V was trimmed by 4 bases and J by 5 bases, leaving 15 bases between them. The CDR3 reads CSANTGEGDNSPLHF. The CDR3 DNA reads TGCAGTGCTAATACTGGGGAAGGGGATAATTCACCCCTCCACTTT.

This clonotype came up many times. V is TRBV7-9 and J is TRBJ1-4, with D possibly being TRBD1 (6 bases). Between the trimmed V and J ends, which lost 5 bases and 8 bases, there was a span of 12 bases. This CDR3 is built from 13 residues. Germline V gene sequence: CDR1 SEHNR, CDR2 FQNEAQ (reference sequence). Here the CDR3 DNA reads TGTGCCAGCAGCCAGACAGGCGCGGAAAAACTGTTTTTT. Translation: CASSQTGAEKLFF.

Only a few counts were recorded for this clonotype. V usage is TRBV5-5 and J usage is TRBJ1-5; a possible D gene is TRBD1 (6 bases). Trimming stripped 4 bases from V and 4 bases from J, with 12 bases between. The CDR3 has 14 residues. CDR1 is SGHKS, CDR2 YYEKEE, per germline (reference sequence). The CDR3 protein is CASSGGQPNQPQHF. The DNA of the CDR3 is TGTGCCAGCAGCGGTGGACAGCCTAATCAGCCCCAGCATTTT.

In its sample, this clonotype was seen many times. CDR3 bases: TGTGCCATCAGATCCGGGACAGCGGGCTCCGGGGAGCTGTTTTTT. It is translated as CAIRSGTAGSGELFF. V is TRBV10-3 and J is TRBJ2-2; D is possibly TRBD1 (7 bases). CDR1 is ENHRY, CDR2 SYGVKD, per germline. The CDR3 spans 15 residues. V was shortened by 6 bases and J by 6 bases, with 17 bases between the two germline ends.

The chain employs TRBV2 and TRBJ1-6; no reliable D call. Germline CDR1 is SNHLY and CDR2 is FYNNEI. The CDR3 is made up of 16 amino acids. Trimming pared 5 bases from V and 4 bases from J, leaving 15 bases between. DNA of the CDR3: TGTGCCAGCAGTCCAGCGAGTGGGGATTATAATTCACCCCTCCACTTT. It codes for CASSPASGDYNSPLHF.

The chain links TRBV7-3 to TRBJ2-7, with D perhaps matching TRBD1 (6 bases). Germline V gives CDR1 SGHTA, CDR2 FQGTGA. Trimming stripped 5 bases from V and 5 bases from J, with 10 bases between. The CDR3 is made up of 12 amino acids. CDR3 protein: CASSPGVHEQYF. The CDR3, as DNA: TGTGCCAGCAGCCCAGGGGTCCACGAGCAGTACTTC. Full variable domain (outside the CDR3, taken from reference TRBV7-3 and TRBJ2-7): GAGVSQTPSNKVTEKGKYVELRCDPISGHTALYWYRQSLGQGPEFLIYFQGTGAADDSGLPNDRFFAVRPEGSVSTLKIQRTERGDSAVYLCASSPGVHEQYFGPGTRLTVT.